This entry describes one T cell receptor beta chain. Antigen unknown. V lost 6 bases, J lost 8 bases, and 13 bases lay in between. CDR1 DFQATT and CDR2 SNEGSKA come from the germline V gene (reference sequence). The CDR3 contains 11 residues. Naive CD8 cells lacked CD45RO, underwent positive selection for CCR7 and left out terminally differentiated effector memory CD45RA+ cells. These data come from a study of shared clonotypes between healthy human individuals. Study-wide findings and caveats: Specimens sampled were limited to blood, with tissue repertoires likely differing. What naive subsets generally showed was a larger estimated richness than memory subsets showed.

Each subset's genomic DNA was split evenly across several immunoSEQ plates. In the original processing: With immunoSEQ giving junction-only sequences and no quality scores, filtering differed. Sequencing was performed with immunoSEQ multiplex PCR; in TCRdb, only in-frame clones are kept and a portion is missing. That table furnishes V, J and clone size, whereas the DNA furnished D and trimming. In the table there are roughly 850,000 clones, approximately 96% of which are singletons. The chain recombines TRBV20-1 with TRBJ1-2; no clear D gene. The receptor's source is a young man in good health. Input material: naive CD8+ T cells sorted from blood. CDR3 bases: TGCAGTGCCCGGACCCTCCCAGGCTACACCTTC. This encodes CSARTLPGYTF.